The present T cell receptor beta chain was sequenced within a study of T cells in Graves' hyperthyroidism and ophthalmopathy. Germline CDR1 is MNHEY and CDR2 is SVGAGI. The CDR3 runs 15 residues. V was shortened by 2 bases and J by 4 bases, with 14 bases between the two germline ends. There were TCR beta CDR3 regions amplified from RNA transcripts. Primed by the HTBI set, a first-round RT-PCR was run on the TCR CDR3. Each CDR3 protein is one row after TCRdb ran MiXCR on the multiplex PCR reads. This sample has 500,000 to 750,000 distinct CDR3 sequences; 14% occur once, and the top ten carry less than 9%. Lactation, pregnancy, other autoimmune disease or uncontrolled infection excluded patients. Orbital computed tomography, thyroid ultrasound, serum thyroxine and TRAb, and clinical symptoms together informed the diagnoses. The authors obtained PBMCs from more than 9.5 ml of fresh peripheral blood.

The receptor was derived from a woman aged 18 to 35 with Graves' ophthalmopathy. The rearrangement uses TRBV6-5 and TRBJ1-2; D might be TRBD1 (6 bases). The sample was blood. The DNA of the CDR3 is TGTGCCAGCAGTTACGGGGGGGGCGCGAGCTATGGCTACACCTTC. It yields the protein CASSYGGGASYGYTF.